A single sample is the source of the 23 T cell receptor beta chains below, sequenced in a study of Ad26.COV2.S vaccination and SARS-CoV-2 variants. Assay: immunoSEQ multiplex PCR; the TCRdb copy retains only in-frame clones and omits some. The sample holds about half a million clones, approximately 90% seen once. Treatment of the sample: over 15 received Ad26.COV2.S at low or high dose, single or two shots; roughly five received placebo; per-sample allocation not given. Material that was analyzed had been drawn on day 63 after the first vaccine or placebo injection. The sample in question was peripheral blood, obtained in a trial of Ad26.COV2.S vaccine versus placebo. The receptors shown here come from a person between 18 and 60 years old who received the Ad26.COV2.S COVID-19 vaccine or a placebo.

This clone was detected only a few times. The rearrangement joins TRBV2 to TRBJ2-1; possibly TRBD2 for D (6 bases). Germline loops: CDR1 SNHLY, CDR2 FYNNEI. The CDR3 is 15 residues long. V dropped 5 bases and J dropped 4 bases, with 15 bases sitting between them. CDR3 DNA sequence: TGTGCCAGCAGTTCTAACACCGGGACTTACAATGAGCAGTTCTTC. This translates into CASSSNTGTYNEQFF. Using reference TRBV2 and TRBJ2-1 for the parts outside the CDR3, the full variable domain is EPEVTQTPSHQVTQMGQEVILRCVPISNHLYFYWYRQILGQKVEFLVSFYNNEISEKSEIFDDQFSVERPDGSNFTLKIRSTKLEDSAMYFCASSSNTGTYNEQFFGPGTRLTVL.

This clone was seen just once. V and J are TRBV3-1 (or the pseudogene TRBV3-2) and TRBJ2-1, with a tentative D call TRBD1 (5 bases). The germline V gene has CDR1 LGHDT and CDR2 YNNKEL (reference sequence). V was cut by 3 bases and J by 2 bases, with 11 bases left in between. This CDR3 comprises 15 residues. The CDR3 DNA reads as TGTGCCAGCAGCCAGGCTAGGGGCCCCTACAATGAGCAGTTCTTC. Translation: CASSQARGPYNEQFF.

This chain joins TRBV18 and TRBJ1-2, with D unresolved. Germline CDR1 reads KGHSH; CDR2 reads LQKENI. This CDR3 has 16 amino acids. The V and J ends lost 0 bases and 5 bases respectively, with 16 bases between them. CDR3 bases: TGTGCCAGCTCACCACCGGCAGGACTGGTAGAGTATGGCTACACCTTC. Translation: CASSPPAGLVEYGYTF.

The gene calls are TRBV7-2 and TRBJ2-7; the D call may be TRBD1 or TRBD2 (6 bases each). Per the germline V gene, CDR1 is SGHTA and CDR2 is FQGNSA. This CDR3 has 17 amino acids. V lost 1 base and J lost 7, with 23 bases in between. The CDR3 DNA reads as TGTGCCAGCAGCTTAGGAGGGAGAGGCTATAGGGGGGTTGAGCAGTACTTC. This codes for CASSLGGRGYRGVEQYF.

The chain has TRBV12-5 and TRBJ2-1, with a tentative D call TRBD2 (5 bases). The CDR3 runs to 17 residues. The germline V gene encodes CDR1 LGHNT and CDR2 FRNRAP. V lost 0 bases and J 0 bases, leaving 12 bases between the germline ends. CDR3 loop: CASGLVLGSSSYNEQFF. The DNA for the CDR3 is TGTGCTAGTGGTTTGGTACTGGGGAGCAGCTCCTACAATGAGCAGTTCTTC.

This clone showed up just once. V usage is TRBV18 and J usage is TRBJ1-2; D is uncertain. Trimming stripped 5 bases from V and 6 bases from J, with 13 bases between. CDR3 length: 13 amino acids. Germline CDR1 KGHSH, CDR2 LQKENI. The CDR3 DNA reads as TGTGCCAGCTCAAAGGACCTGGCAGATGGCTACACCTTC. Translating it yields CASSKDLADGYTF.

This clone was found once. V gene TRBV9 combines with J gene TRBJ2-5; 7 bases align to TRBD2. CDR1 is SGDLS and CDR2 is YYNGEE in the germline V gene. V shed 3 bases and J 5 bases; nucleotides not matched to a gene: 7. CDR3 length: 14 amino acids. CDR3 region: CASSGPTSFETQYF. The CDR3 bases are TGTGCCAGCAGCGGACCGACTAGCTTCGAGACCCAGTACTTC.

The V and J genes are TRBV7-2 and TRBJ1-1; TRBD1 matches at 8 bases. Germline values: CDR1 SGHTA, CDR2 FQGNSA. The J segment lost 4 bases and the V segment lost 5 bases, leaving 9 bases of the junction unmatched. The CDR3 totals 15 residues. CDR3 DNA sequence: TGTGCCAGCAGCGTAACGGGACAGGAGAGCACTGAAGCTTTCTTT. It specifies CASSVTGQESTEAFF.

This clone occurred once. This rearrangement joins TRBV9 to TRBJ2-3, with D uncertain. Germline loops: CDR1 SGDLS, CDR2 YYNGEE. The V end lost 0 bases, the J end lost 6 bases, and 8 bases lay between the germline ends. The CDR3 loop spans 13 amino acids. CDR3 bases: TGTGCCAGCAGCGTAGCTTATGATGATACGCAGTATTTT. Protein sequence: CASSVAYDDTQYF. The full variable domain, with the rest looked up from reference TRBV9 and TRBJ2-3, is DSGVTQTPKHLITATGQRVTLRCSPRSGDLSVYWYQQSLDQGLQFLIQYYNGEERAKGNILERFSAQQFPDLHSELNLSSLELGDSALYFCASSVAYDDTQYFGPGTRLTVL.

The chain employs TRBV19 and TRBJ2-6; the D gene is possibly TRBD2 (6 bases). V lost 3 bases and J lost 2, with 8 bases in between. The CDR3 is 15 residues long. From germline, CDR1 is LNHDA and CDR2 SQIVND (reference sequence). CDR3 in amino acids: CASSMGGTGANVLTF. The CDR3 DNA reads TGTGCCAGTAGTATGGGGGGAACTGGGGCCAACGTCCTGACTTTC.

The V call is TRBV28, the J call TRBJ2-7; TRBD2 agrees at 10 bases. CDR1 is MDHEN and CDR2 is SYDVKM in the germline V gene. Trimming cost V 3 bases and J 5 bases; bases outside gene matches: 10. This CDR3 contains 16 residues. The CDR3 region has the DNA TGTGCCAGCAGTTTCCTAGCGGGGGCTGGGGGTAACGAGCAGTACTTC. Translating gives CASSFLAGAGGNEQYF.

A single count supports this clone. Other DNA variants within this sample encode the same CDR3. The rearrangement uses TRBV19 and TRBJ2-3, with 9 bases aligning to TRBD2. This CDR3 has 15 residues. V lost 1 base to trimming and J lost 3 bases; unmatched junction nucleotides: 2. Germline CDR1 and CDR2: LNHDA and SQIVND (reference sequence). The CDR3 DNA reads TGTGCCAGTAGTATAGGTCTAGCGGGAACAGATACGCAGTATTTT. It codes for CASSIGLAGTDTQYF.

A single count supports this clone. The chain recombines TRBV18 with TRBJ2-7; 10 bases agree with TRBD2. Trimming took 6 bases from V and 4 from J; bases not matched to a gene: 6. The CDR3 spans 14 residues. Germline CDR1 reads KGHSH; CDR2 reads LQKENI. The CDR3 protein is CASSPGTSVYEQYF. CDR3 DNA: TGTGCCAGCTCTCCCGGGACTAGCGTTTACGAGCAGTACTTC.

In DNA, the CDR3 is TGTGCCAGCAGCTTAGTACAGTATAATTCACCCCTCCACTTT. It yields the protein CASSLVQYNSPLHF. The gene calls are TRBV7-8 and TRBJ1-6; D call uncertain. Between the trimmed V and J ends, which lost 1 base and 4 bases, there was a span of 5 bases. The germline V gene has CDR1 SGHVS and CDR2 FQNEAQ. The CDR3 has 14 amino acids.

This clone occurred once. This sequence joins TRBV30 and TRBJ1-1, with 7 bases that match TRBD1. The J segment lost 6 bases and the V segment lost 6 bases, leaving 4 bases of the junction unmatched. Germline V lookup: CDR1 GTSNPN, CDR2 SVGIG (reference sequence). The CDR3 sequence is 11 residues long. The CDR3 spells CACRTGSEAFF. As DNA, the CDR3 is TGTGCCTGCCGGACAGGCTCTGAAGCTTTCTTT.

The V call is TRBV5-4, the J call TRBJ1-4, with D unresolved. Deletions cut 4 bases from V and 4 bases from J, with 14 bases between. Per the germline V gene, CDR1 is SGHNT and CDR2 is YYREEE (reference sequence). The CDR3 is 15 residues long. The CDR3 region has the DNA TGTGCCAGCAGCCCCGAGGTGGGGAATAATGAAAAACTGTTTTTT. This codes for CASSPEVGNNEKLFF.

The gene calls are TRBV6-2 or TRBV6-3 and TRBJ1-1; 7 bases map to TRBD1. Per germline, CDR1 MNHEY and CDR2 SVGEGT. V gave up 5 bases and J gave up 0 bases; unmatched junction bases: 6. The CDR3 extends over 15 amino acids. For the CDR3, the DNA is TGTGCCAGCAGTGACAGGGCGTTGATGAACACTGAAGCTTTCTTT. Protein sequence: CASSDRALMNTEAFF.

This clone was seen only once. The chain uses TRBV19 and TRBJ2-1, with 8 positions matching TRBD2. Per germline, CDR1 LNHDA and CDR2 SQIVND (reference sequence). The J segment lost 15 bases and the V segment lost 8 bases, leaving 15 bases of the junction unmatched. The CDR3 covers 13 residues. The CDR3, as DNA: TGTGCCAGTTCCCTTAGCGGGGACACGATACGGTTCTTC. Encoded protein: CASSLSGDTIRFF. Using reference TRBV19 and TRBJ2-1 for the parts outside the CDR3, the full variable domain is DGGITQSPKYLFRKEGQNVTLSCEQNLNHDAMYWYRQDPGQGLRLIYYSQIVNDFQKGDIAEGYSVSREKKESFPLTVTSAQKNPTAFYLCASSLSGDTIRFFGPGTRLTVL.

The CDR3 coding sequence is TGCGCCAGCAGCTTGGGAGCGGGAGGATACAATGAGCAGTTCTTC. Protein product: CASSLGAGGYNEQFF. The V and J genes are TRBV5-1 and TRBJ2-1; 9 bases match TRBD2. Germline lookup yields CDR1 SGHRS and CDR2 YFSETQ. J was trimmed by 4 bases and V by 0 bases; bases with no gene match: 2. This CDR3 spans 15 amino acids.

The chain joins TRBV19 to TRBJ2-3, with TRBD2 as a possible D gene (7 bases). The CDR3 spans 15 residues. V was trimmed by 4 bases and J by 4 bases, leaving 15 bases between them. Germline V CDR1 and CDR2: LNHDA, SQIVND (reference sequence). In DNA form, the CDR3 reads TGTGCCAGTAGTAATCGTGCCGGGGGGCCAGATACGCAGTATTTT. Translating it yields CASSNRAGGPDTQYF. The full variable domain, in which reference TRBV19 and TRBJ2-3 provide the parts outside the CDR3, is DGGITQSPKYLFRKEGQNVTLSCEQNLNHDAMYWYRQDPGQGLRLIYYSQIVNDFQKGDIAEGYSVSREKKESFPLTVTSAQKNPTAFYLCASSNRAGGPDTQYFGPGTRLTVL.

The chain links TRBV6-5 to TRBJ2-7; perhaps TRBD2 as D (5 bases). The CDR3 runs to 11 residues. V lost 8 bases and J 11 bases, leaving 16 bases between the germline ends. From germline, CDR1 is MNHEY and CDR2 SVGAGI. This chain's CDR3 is CASAVEGTKYF. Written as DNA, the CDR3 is TGTGCCAGCGCTGTAGAGGGAACTAAGTACTTC.

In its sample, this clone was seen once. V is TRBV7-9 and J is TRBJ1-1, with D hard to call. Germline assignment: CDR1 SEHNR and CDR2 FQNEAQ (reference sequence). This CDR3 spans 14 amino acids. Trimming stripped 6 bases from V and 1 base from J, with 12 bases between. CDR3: CASRSDGENTEAFF. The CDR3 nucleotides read TGTGCCAGCAGGTCGGACGGTGAGAACACTGAAGCTTTCTTT. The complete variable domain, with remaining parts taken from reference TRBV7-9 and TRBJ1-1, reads DTGVSQNPRHKITKRGQNVTFRCDPISEHNRLYWYRQTLGQGPEFLTYFQNEAQLEKSRLLSDRFSAERPKGSFSTLEIQRTEQGDSAMYLCASRSDGENTEAFFGQGTRLTVV.

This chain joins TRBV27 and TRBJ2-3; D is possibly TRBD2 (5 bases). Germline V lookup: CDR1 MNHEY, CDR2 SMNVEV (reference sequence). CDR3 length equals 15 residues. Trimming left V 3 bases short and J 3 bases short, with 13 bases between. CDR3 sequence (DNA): TGTGCCAGCAGTTTCTGGCGGGTTGGGACAGATACGCAGTATTTT. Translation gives CASSFWRVGTDTQYF.